This is a list of T cell receptor beta chains from one sample in a study of blood T cells in healthy people across ages. TCRdb recomputed calls from the 5' RACE reads with MiXCR, one row per CDR3 protein. The repertoire holds around 1,600,000 distinct CDR3 sequences, with 42% as singletons. Sequences were obtained from blood. The source is a woman under 30 in good health. The CDR3 runs from the conserved cysteine through the conserved F or W. D genes are given only for firm matches. The size entry is marked missing in some rows and otherwise reads once, few, many or a size class.

- | - | TRBJ1-2 | TRBV7-6 | TGTGCCAGCAGCTTAGACCCGGGACGGGCACTCGATGGCTACACCTTC | CASSLDPGRALDGYTF
- | - | TRBJ2-2 | TRBV7-2 | TGTGCCAGCAGCTTAGGACTAGATTTAGCCGGGGAGCTGTTTTTT | CASSLGLDLAGELFF
- | - | TRBJ1-4 | TRBV27 | TGTGCCAGCAGTCCCCTGACACGGGGGGGGCATGAAAAACTGTTTTTT | CASSPLTRGGHEKLFF
- | TRBD1 | TRBJ2-5 | TRBV5-1 | TGCGCCAGCGCTGGGACAGGGACAGAAGAGACCCAGTACTTC | CASAGTGTEETQYF
- | - | TRBJ1-1 | TRBV9 | TGTGCCAGCAGCGTAGCACAGGGATGGATGAACACTGAAGCTTTCTTT | CASSVAQGWMNTEAFF
- | TRBD2 | TRBJ2-5 | TRBV28 | TGTGCCAGCAGTTTATTTAATAGCGGGAGTTCCCACAATGAGCAGTACTTC | CASSLFNSGSSHNEQYF
- | TRBD1 | TRBJ2-1 | TRBV7-8 | TGTGCCAGCAGTTCTCGCCCCACGGGACAGTTGTACAATGAGCAGTTCTTC | CASSSRPTGQLYNEQFF
- | - | TRBJ1-6 | TRBV6-2/TRBV6-3 | TGTGCCAGCAGTTCGGACAGTCCGAATTCACCCCTCCACTTT | CASSSDSPNSPLHF
- | TRBD2 | TRBJ2-7 | TRBV13 | TGTGCCAGCAGCTTAGGTTGGAGCGGGAGCACATGGGAGCAGTACTTC | CASSLGWSGSTWEQYF
few | - | TRBJ1-2 | TRBV20-1 | TGCAGTGCTAGAAAGCCAGGGGTAGGGGACTATGGCTACACCTTC | CSARKPGVGDYGYTF
few | TRBD2 | TRBJ2-3 | TRBV6-5 | TGTGCCAGCAGTCCTTCGGGGGGGAAGGGCACAGATACGCAGTATTTT | CASSPSGGKGTDTQYF
- | - | TRBJ2-5 | TRBV20-1 | TGCAGTGCCCCGAGAGGGGAAGAGACCCAGTACTTC | CSAPRGEETQYF
- | - | TRBJ2-1 | TRBV7-2 | TGTACCAGCAGCCGGGACCGCGTATACTACAATGAGCAGTTCTTC | CTSSRDRVYYNEQFF
few | - | TRBJ2-4 | TRBV7-2 | TGTGCCAGCAGCTCGACAGTAATTCAGTACTTC | CASSSTVIQYF
- | - | TRBJ1-4 | TRBV7-9 | TGTGCCAGCAGCTTACATGGGGCTAATGAAAAACTGTTTTTT | CASSLHGANEKLFF
few | - | TRBJ1-2 | TRBV15 | TGTGCCACCAGCAGAGATGCGACCGGGTGGAGAGATGGCTACACCTTC | CATSRDATGWRDGYTF
- | - | TRBJ2-1 | TRBV4-1 | TGCGCCAGCAACAAAGGGGGGGGTGAGCAGTTCTTC | CASNKGGGEQFF
few | TRBD1 | TRBJ2-7 | TRBV6-5 | TGTGCCAGCAGTCCCCTTGGGACAGTACAATCCTACGAGCAGTACTTC | CASSPLGTVQSYEQYF
- | TRBD1 | TRBJ1-2 | TRBV5-5 | TGTGCCAGCGGAAGGGACAGTATCTATGGCTACACCTTC | CASGRDSIYGYTF
few | - | TRBJ2-1 | TRBV27 | TGTGCCAGCAGTTTATGGGTGGGTAATGAGCAGTTCTTC | CASSLWVGNEQFF
- | - | TRBJ1-6 | TRBV28 | TGTGCCAGCAGGCCGGATAGCGATAAGGTGTCCTATAATTCACCCCTCCACTTT | CASRPDSDKVSYNSPLHF
- | TRBD1 | TRBJ2-3 | TRBV20-1 | TGCAGTGCTAGTCGGAGACAGGGTGGCACAGATACGCAGTATTTT | CSASRRQGGTDTQYF
- | - | TRBJ2-7 | TRBV7-2 | TGTGCCAGCAGCTTACCCCGGACAGTCTACAATGAGCAGTACTTC | CASSLPRTVYNEQYF
few | TRBD1 | TRBJ2-5 | TRBV2 | TGTGCCAGCAGTACCGGGACAGGGGTCCAAGAGACCCAGTACTTC | CASSTGTGVQETQYF